This section outlines one TCR beta chain sequence together with its context. Its binding antigen is unknown. Base qualities were left out, and no much larger clone turns up one base away. The immunoSEQ Assay, a bias-controlled multiplex PCR, was used to amplify TCRbeta CDR3 regions from genomic DNA. Under the source paper's analysis protocol: Nucleated cell counts per sample were estimated from amplification of reference gene primers within the assay. Sequence reads were collapsed and filtered to measure the absolute abundance of every unique TCRbeta CDR3 rearrangement. For each sample, productive Simpson clonality was calculated as the square root of Simpson's diversity index over productive rearrangements. TCRdb retrieved this table from immuneACCESS and kept in-frame rearrangements only. Not all clones are present; in checked studies, unresolved V genes account for under half, and no reason is known for the remainder. V and J calls and clone size are those listed in that table; D and trimming were worked out from the DNA. The sample profile shows approximately 200,000 clones; around 88% of them were found once. The ten biggest clones cover 3.5% to 5% of the sample.

In the germline V gene (reference sequence), CDR1 corresponds to MNHNY and CDR2 to SVGAGI. The germline V end is reduced by 5 bases and the J end by 2 bases; junction bases left unmatched: 3. Including cysteine and phenylalanine, the CDR3 has 15 amino acids. The sequence is cut down to CDR3 DNA, 45 bases in frame from base 1. The collaborating institutions used their own protocols to collect whole blood in K2EDTA tubes. For TCRbeta analysis, collaborators shipped samples as frozen whole blood, isolated PBMCs, or DNA extracted from either of those sample types. This record comes from a study of blood T cell repertoires in COVID-19 (dated by TCRdb to 2019 to 2021). A note on the overall study: Samples from collaborators originated in the United States, Italy and Spain and spanned both the acute and convalescent phases of COVID-19. The prospective study material was composed of cDNA or gDNA derived from T cells, B-cell-depleted T cells, or PBMCs. The samples were drawn from the first 160 participants of the ongoing ImmuneRACE study and from over a thousand subjects provided by 6 global collaborators. The sample metadata nearly always contained a de-identified subject ID, COVID-19 status, age in years and sex. A freely available public database, intended as a resource for researchers studying the immune response to SARS-CoV-2, is where the repertoires were released. Where available, HLA class I and class II types were taken from metadata supplied by the sample provider and were not determined by assay-based typing. The dataset comprised deeply sampled blood TCRbeta repertoires from subjects exposed to, actively infected with, or recovered from COVID-19. On the study overall, not on this receptor specifically: Clinical and demographic metadata were provided uncurated, with the amount varying by source and participant.

The sample was peripheral blood. The chain uses TRBV6-6 and TRBJ2-6, with 7 bases in between that match TRBD1. This clonotype was obtained from a woman aged 25 to 39 with acute or convalescent COVID-19. CDR3 loop: CASSRQGPGANVLTF. In nucleotide form, the sequence is TGTGCCAGCAGTCGACAGGGCCCTGGGGCCAACGTCCTGACTTTC.